This T cell receptor beta chain was obtained from a study of blood T cell repertoires in COVID-19. Study overall: T cells, B-cell-depleted T cells, or PBMCs provided the cDNA or gDNA that served as material.

Sequenced by immunoSEQ multiplex PCR; TCRdb stores in-frame clones only, minus some. Among about 76,000 clones listed, approximately 86% were seen once. Sequencing used peripheral blood. This sequence originates from a human donor in a cohort sampled during active COVID-19.

In DNA, the CDR3 is TGTGCCAGCAGTTACCGCGGACTAGCGAACTACGAGCAGTACTTC. It yields the protein CASSYRGLANYEQYF. This chain connects TRBV6-2 or TRBV6-3 to TRBJ2-7; TRBD2 agrees at 9 bases. Trimming took 2 bases from V and 3 from J; bases not matched to a gene: 5. The CDR3 covers 15 residues. Per germline, CDR1 MNHEY and CDR2 SVGEGT.